Below, 13 T cell receptor beta chains from the same sample are listed, as sequenced in a study of CD4 T cells in relation to SARS-CoV-2 and coronaviruses (dated by TCRdb to the early 2020s). The antigens of these receptors remain unknown. CD4+ T cells from unexposed donors were collected before the COVID-19 pandemic (2011-2018). After less than eleven days of culture, CD4+ T cells were isolated with the EasySep CD4+ T cell isolation kit. The library was obtained by the immunoSEQ multiplex PCR assay. TCRdb took this table from immuneACCESS and kept in-frame rearrangements with V and J called. Such tables lack part of the clones; where checked against another copy, unresolved V genes explain under half of the gap, and the rest is unexplained. The sample contains almost 30,000 clones, less than 85% of them found a single time. The ten largest clonotypes hold around 15% of the sample. The material sequenced was CD4+ T cells from PBMCs, cultured in vitro. Receptors originate from a human donor in good health.

The J gene is TRBJ1-4, the V gene TRBV18; D may be TRBD1 (5 bases). The CDR3 contains 14 residues. Trimming took off 0 bases at V and 4 bases at J, with 6 bases between the two ends. Germline loops: CDR1 KGHSH, CDR2 LQKENI. CDR3 region: CASSPPGGNEKLFF. The CDR3 nucleotides read TGTGCCAGCTCACCACCGGGGGGTAATGAAAAACTGTTTTTT.

The genes are TRBV29-1 and TRBJ2-3, with D hard to call. Trimming left V 6 bases short and J 4 bases short, with 8 bases between. Germline CDR1 reads SQVTM; CDR2 reads ANQGSEA. The CDR3 loop spans 11 amino acids. The CDR3 here is CSVPMSDTQYF. CDR3 nucleotide sequence: TGCAGCGTCCCAATGTCAGATACGCAGTATTTT.

The V gene is TRBV10-3, the J gene TRBJ1-3; tentative D call: TRBD1 (5 bases). Germline CDR1 is ENHRY and CDR2 is SYGVKD. CDR3 length equals 14 residues. Trimming removed 8 bases from V and 4 bases from J, with 15 bases in between. Here the CDR3 DNA reads TGTGCCATCGGAGGAGGAGGGGTCGGAAACACCATATATTTT. This codes for CAIGGGGVGNTIYF.

The chain couples TRBV3-1 (or the pseudogene TRBV3-2) to TRBJ1-3; D possibly corresponds to TRBD1 (6 bases). V lost 6 bases to trimming and J lost 4 bases, with 13 bases between them. This CDR3 spans 14 amino acids. Germline lookup yields CDR1 LGHDT and CDR2 YNNKEL (reference sequence). CDR3 loop: CASSKQGLGNTIYF. The CDR3 nucleotides are TGTGCCAGCAGTAAACAGGGCCTCGGAAACACCATATATTTT.

V gene TRBV7-9 combines with J gene TRBJ2-7; 7 nucleotides align to TRBD1. Germline lookup yields CDR1 SEHNR and CDR2 FQNEAQ (reference sequence). The trim removed 5 bases at V and 3 bases at J, leaving 19 bases unmatched. There are 18 residues in the CDR3. CDR3 nucleotides: TGTGCCAGCAGCCCAACCCTTGGTGCCAGAGGGGGCGGCTACGAGCAGTACTTC. Residues: CASSPTLGARGGGYEQYF.

The V and J genes are TRBV3-1 (or the pseudogene TRBV3-2) and TRBJ2-1; D is uncertain. This CDR3 contains 15 residues. Germline CDR1 reads LGHDT; CDR2 reads YNNKEL (reference sequence). V lost 0 bases, J lost 7 bases, and 13 bases lay in between. The CDR3 coding sequence is TGTGCCAGCAGCCAAGATATTAGAAGCGTTAATGAGCAGTTCTTC. It yields the protein CASSQDIRSVNEQFF.

The gene calls are TRBV4-3 and TRBJ1-2, with D perhaps TRBD1 (5 bases). Trimming removed 1 base from V and 4 bases from J, with 13 bases in between. Germline V gene sequence: CDR1 LGHNA, CDR2 YSLEER. This CDR3 spans 15 amino acids. The CDR3 loop reads CASSQGAGTLYGYTF. In DNA, the CDR3 is TGCGCCAGCAGCCAAGGGGCAGGGACCCTCTATGGCTACACCTTC.

V usage is TRBV7-8 and J usage is TRBJ2-4; D is undetermined. Germline CDR1 is SGHVS and CDR2 is FQNEAQ. This CDR3 has 15 residues. The V end lost 5 bases, the J end lost 1 base, and 12 bases lay between the germline ends. The CDR3 DNA follows: TGTGCCAGCAGCGCCACGCGGAGTGCCAAAAACATTCAGTACTTC. It is translated as CASSATRSAKNIQYF.

The V call is TRBV19, the J call TRBJ1-1, with D possibly TRBD1 on 5 matching bases. V shed 3 bases and J shed 6 bases, with 11 bases lying between them. The CDR3 extends over 13 amino acids. Per germline, CDR1 LNHDA and CDR2 SQIVND (reference sequence). The CDR3 bases are TGTGCCAGTAGTATTAGGGAGGGGTCTGAAGCTTTCTTT. Translation gives CASSIREGSEAFF.

This rearrangement joins TRBV7-6 to TRBJ2-7; TRBD1 agrees at 7 bases. This CDR3 is 14 amino acids long. J lost 5 bases, V lost 5 bases, and 9 bases had no gene match. Germline CDR1 SGHVS, CDR2 FNYEAQ. CDR3 residues: CASSTARQGHEQYF. Here the CDR3 DNA reads TGTGCCAGCAGCACAGCAAGACAGGGCCACGAGCAGTACTTC.

This sequence joins TRBV19 and TRBJ2-1; TRBD2 matches at 7 bases. Germline V gene sequence: CDR1 LNHDA, CDR2 SQIVND (reference sequence). There are 11 residues in the CDR3. Losses at the gene ends were 6 bases for V and 11 bases for J; bases not matched to a gene: 4. Written as DNA, the CDR3 is TGTGCCAGTAGGCGAGCGGGACAGCAGTTCTTC. It translates to CASRRAGQQFF.

In regard to this clone: One junction end disagrees with the germline gene, perhaps due to a read error. This sequence joins TRBV29-1 and TRBJ1-6; 8 bases fit TRBD1. The CDR3 is 14 amino acids. Looked up from germline, CDR1 is SQVTM and CDR2 is ANQGSEA. CDR3 loop: CSVKEDRANSPLHF. The CDR3 DNA is TGCAGCGTTAAAGAGGACAGGGCTAATTCACCCCTCCACTTT.

The V and J genes are TRBV19 and TRBJ1-5, with D unclear. The germline V gene has CDR1 LNHDA and CDR2 SQIVND (reference sequence). The CDR3 sequence is 14 residues long. V lost 6 bases, J lost 4 bases, and 13 bases lay in between. The DNA of the CDR3 is TGTGCCAGTAGACGTCTGCTTGGGAATCAGCCCCAGCATTTT. Its translation: CASRRLLGNQPQHF.